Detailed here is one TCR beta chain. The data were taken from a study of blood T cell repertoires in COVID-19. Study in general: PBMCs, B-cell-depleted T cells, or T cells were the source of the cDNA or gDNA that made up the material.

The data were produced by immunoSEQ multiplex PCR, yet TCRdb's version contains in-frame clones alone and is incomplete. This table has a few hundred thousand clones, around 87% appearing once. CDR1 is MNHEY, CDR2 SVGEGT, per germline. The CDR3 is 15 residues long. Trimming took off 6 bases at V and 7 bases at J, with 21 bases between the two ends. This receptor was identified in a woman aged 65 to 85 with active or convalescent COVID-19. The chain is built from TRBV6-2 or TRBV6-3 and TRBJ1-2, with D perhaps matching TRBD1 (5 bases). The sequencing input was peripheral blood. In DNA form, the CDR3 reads TGTGCCAGCAGCACCAGCGTGGGGACCGGGAGTGGCTACACCTTC. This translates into CASSTSVGTGSGYTF.